Described below is a single TCR beta chain sequence and its context. The data were produced by immunoSEQ multiplex PCR, yet TCRdb's version contains in-frame clones alone and is incomplete. This table has more than 60,000 clones, around 97% appearing once. J lost 3 bases, V lost 8 bases, and 5 bases had no gene match. The germline V gene encodes CDR1 SQVTM and CDR2 ANQGSEA. This CDR3 is built from 13 residues. This sample stems from a study of cytomegalovirus exposure and HLA in healthy donors. About the research overall: Later analysis reported that the approximately 120 validation repertoires shared the platform of the roughly 710 first-cohort repertoires.

The sequenced material came from PBMCs. This chain links TRBV29-1 with TRBJ2-2; 8 bases match TRBD1. The sequence was collected from a woman younger than 35 in good health and CMV-seropositive. This CDR3 reads CSSRQGYTGELFF. The CDR3 nucleotides are TGCAGCAGCCGACAGGGGTACACCGGGGAGCTGTTTTTT.